Included here is one T cell receptor beta chain sequence, with context. The CDR3 is 17 residues long. Germline V gene lookup returns CDR1 DFQATT and CDR2 SNEGSKA (reference sequence). V gave up 0 bases and J gave up 0 bases, with 15 bases separating them. These data are taken from a study of CD8 T cells in Susac syndrome. With random hexamers, 0.5 to 1 ug RNA was reverse transcribed. TCRdb fed the immunoSEQ multiplex PCR reads into MiXCR, producing one record per CDR3 protein. The sample carries tens of thousands of distinct CDR3 sequences, roughly 92% recorded once. Material for sequencing was CD8+ T cells from PBMCs. V is TRBV20-1 and J is TRBJ1-5; tentatively, D is TRBD1 (5 bases). The TCR comes from a human donor with Susac syndrome. The CDR3 DNA reads TGCAGTGCTAGAGACATGGCAGGGCTTGGTAGCAATCAGCCCCAGCATTTT. This encodes CSARDMAGLGSNQPQHF.